This T cell receptor (beta chain) was profiled in a study of CXCR3-negative and CXCR3-positive naive CD8 T cells. 5' RACE that incorporated UMI labels was used to prepare the TRB cDNA libraries. TCRdb reprocessed the 5' RACE reads and keeps a single row for each CDR3 protein, giving no DNA. The sample features 45,000 to 75,000 distinct CDR3 sequences, with 0.42% in its top ten. The sequenced sample consisted of naive CXCR3- CD8+ T cells from blood. Subset here: CD45RO-CCR7+CD27+CD95- naive CD8+ T cells lacking CXCR3 (TNR3-). This sequence was found in a human donor in good health. Some clones in this sample may be carry-over from other donors' samples.

The CDR3 protein is CASSLAGASSYNEQFF. This chain connects TRBV28 to TRBJ2-1; TCRdb's assignment of TRBD1 cannot be checked, as there is no DNA. Germline assignment: CDR1 MDHEN and CDR2 SYDVKM. The CDR3 consists of 16 residues.